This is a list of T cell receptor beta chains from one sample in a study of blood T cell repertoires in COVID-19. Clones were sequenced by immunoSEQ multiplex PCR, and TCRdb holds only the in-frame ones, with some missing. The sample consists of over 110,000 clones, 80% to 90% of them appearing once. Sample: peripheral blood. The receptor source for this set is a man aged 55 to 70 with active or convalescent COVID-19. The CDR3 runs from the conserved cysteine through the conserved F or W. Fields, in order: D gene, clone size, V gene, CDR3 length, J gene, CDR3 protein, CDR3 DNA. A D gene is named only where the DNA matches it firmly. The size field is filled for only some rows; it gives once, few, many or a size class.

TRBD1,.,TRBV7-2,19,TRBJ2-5,CASSLRATGAAPIQETQYF,TGTGCCAGCAGCTTACGGGCGACAGGGGCCGCCCCGATCCAAGAGACCCAGTACTTC
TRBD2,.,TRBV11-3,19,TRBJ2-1,CASSLDGPASGSKYNEQFF,TGTGCCAGCAGCTTAGACGGTCCGGCTAGCGGGAGTAAGTACAATGAGCAGTTCTTC
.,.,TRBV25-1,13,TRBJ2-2,CASSKPGAGELFF,TGTGCCAGCAGTAAGCCGGGGGCCGGGGAGCTGTTTTTT
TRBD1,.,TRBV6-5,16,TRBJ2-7,CASSYSPKPTGGEQYF,TGTGCCAGCAGTTACTCCCCAAAGCCGACAGGGGGCGAGCAGTACTTC
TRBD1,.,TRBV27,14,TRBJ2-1,CASSTTGGWDEQFF,TGTGCCAGCAGTACGACAGGGGGCTGGGATGAGCAGTTCTTC
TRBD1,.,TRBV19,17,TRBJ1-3,CASSGIPGQGGGNTIYF,TGTGCCAGTAGTGGCATCCCGGGACAGGGGGGTGGAAACACCATATATTTT
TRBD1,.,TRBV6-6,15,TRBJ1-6,CASSHPGQNNSPLHF,TGTGCCAGCTCTCACCCGGGACAGAATAATTCACCCCTCCACTTT
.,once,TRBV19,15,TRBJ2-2,CASSNQQGYTGELFF,TGTGCCAGTAGTAACCAACAGGGCTACACCGGGGAGCTGTTTTTT
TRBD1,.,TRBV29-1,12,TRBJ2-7,CSVSQTGVEQYF,TGCAGCGTCTCCCAAACAGGGGTCGAGCAGTACTTC
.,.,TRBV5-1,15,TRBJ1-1,CASSLVSGANTEAFF,TGCGCCAGCAGCTTGGTGTCAGGGGCGAACACTGAAGCTTTCTTT
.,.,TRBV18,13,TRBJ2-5,CASRGTAQETQYF,TGTGCCAGCCGGGGGACAGCGCAAGAGACCCAGTACTTC
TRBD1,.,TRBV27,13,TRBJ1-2,CASSKTGTYGYTF,TGTGCCAGCAGTAAGACAGGGACCTATGGCTACACCTTC
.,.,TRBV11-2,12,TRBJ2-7,CASRSTVPAQYF,TGTGCCAGCAGGTCCACAGTCCCGGCGCAGTACTTC
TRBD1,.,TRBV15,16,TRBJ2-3,CATSRVTGTGGSTQYF,TGTGCCACCAGCAGAGTCACAGGAACAGGGGGGTCTACGCAGTATTTT
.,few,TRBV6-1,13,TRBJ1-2,CASSEGGVRGYTF,TGTGCCAGCAGTGAAGGGGGGGTTAGAGGCTACACCTTC
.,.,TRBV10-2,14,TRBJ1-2,CATGTGVAGYGYTF,TGCGCCACCGGAACCGGGGTTGCGGGCTATGGCTACACCTTC
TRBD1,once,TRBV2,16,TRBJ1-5,CASMFDRGEGNQPQHF,TGTGCCAGCATGTTCGACAGGGGCGAAGGCAATCAGCCCCAGCATTTT